Only a few counts were recorded for the clone carrying this TCR beta chain. The PCR contained 60 Vbeta and 13 Jbeta primers. Some clones are missing from TCRdb's copy, which holds only in-frame ones; the method was immunoSEQ multiplex PCR. This table holds roughly 110,000 clones, about four fifths found once. CDR1 is MGHRA, CDR2 YSYEKL, per germline. Unmatched junction bases numbered 7, after V lost 0 bases and J lost 6 bases. The CDR3 length is 16 residues. These data are taken from a study of cytomegalovirus exposure and HLA in healthy donors. V usage is TRBV4-1 and J usage is TRBJ1-5, with TRBD1 identical over 8 bases. This TCR derives from a man aged 25 to 40 in good health and CMV-seropositive. Material: PBMCs. DNA of the CDR3: TGCGCCAGCAGCCAAGATGGAACAGGGGGGGGTCAGCCCCAGCATTTT. Amino acids: CASSQDGTGGGQPQHF.